This TCR beta chain is drawn from a study of T cells in Graves' hyperthyroidism and ophthalmopathy. Overall study results and limits: The model forecast ophthalmopathy, anticipating it by a median around 6.5 months before onset. Stable hyperthyroidism and ophthalmopathy were separated using 13 V-J signatures.

The CDR3 regions of TCR beta were amplified from RNA transcripts. Researchers ran a first-round RT-PCR on the TCR CDR3 using the HTBI primer set. Each CDR3 protein gets one entry after TCRdb re-called the multiplex PCR reads with MiXCR. This sample yields hundreds of thousands of distinct CDR3 sequences, of which approximately 14% are seen a single time; roughly 24% belongs to the top ten. This clonotype was detected many times. The antigen remains unidentified. This sequence originates from a woman between 25 and 40 years old with Graves' hyperthyroidism. Input material: blood.

CDR3 nucleotide sequence: TGCAGTGCTAGAGCGGTCACCAGCTCCTACAATGAGCAGTTCTTC. It codes for CSARAVTSSYNEQFF. This chain joins TRBV20-1 and TRBJ2-1, with D unclear. The CDR3 contains 15 residues. Germline V gene sequence: CDR1 DFQATT, CDR2 SNEGSKA (reference sequence). V dropped 1 base and J dropped 0 bases, with 10 bases sitting between them.